This T cell receptor beta chain was profiled in a study of T cell responses to AZD1222 COVID-19 vaccine. TCRdb's table, derived via immunoSEQ multiplex PCR, lists solely in-frame clones and lacks some. Among about 130,000 clones listed, 85% to 95% were seen once. The sequencing used peripheral blood, collected on day 0 of AZD1222 vaccination. This clonotype was sampled from an adult in good health.

The CDR3, as DNA: TGTGCCAGCAGCCCCAATGGGGGGAGCTCCTACGAGCAGTACTTC. The encoded protein is CASSPNGGSSYEQYF. This chain connects TRBV21-1 to TRBJ2-7; the D call TRBD2 from the table was never checked on the DNA. TRBV21-1 has pseudogene status. The CDR3 consists of 15 residues.